These 2 T cell receptor beta chains came from one sample sequenced in a study of T cells after yellow fever vaccination. In TCRdb, the 5' RACE reads were re-called with MiXCR into one record per CDR3 protein. The profile shows about 360,000 distinct CDR3 sequences, more than 5.5% of them singletons. The material was PBMCs, obtained 5 days after the yellow fever booster vaccination. All receptors derive from a man aged 25 to 40 who received the YFV17D yellow fever vaccine.

This clonotype has just a few counts. This chain joins TRBV20-1 and TRBJ2-7; no clear D. Germline-derived CDR1 and CDR2 are DFQATT and SNEGSKA (reference sequence). The CDR3 runs to 12 residues. V lost 3 bases and J lost 3, with 9 bases in between. The CDR3 bases are TGCAGTGCTAGGAAACCTGGCTACGAGCAGTACTTC. Amino acids: CSARKPGYEQYF.

The rearrangement links TRBV10-2 to TRBJ2-2; the D gene is possibly TRBD1 (5 bases). The CDR3 sequence is 12 residues long. CDR1 and CDR2 from the germline V gene are WSHSY and SAAADI. Deletions cut 6 bases from V and 5 bases from J, with 7 bases between. CDR3 loop: CASRGRTGELFF. CDR3 DNA: TGCGCCAGCAGGGGGCGGACCGGGGAGCTGTTTTTT.